Listed here are 11 T cell receptor beta chains from one sample, sequenced in a study of T cells in Graves' hyperthyroidism and ophthalmopathy. From RNA transcripts, TCR beta CDR3 regions were amplified. Carried out on the TCR CDR3, a first-round RT-PCR used the HTBI primer set. TCRdb re-called the multiplex PCR reads with MiXCR, one entry per CDR3 protein. In the table there are around 600,000 distinct CDR3 sequences, around 14% of which are singletons. Sequenced material: blood. The receptors derive from a woman in her 30s with Graves' hyperthyroidism.

This clonotype was seen repeatedly, ten times or more. The genes are TRBV7-2 and TRBJ2-3; tentative D call: TRBD2 (5 bases). V lost 3 bases, J lost 3 bases, and 13 bases lay in between. From germline, CDR1 is SGHTA and CDR2 FQGNSA. The CDR3 contains 15 residues. This CDR3 is CASSFRGLATDTQYF. The DNA for the CDR3 is TGTGCCAGCAGCTTTCGGGGTCTTGCAACAGATACGCAGTATTTT.

In DNA form, the CDR3 reads TGTGCCACCGAGATTACTGCGAGCTCCTACAATGAGCAGTTCTTC. Translation: CATEITASSYNEQFF. The gene calls are TRBV5-5 and TRBJ2-1, with D hard to call. This CDR3 spans 15 amino acids. V lost 9 bases to trimming and J lost 0 bases, with 16 bases between them. Germline V gene sequence: CDR1 SGHKS, CDR2 YYEKEE (reference sequence).

The rearrangement joins TRBV9 to TRBJ2-5; D gene unclear. In germline, CDR1 is SGDLS, CDR2 YYNGEE. Trimming cost V 0 bases and J 1 base, with 7 bases left between them. The CDR3 spans 14 residues. DNA of the CDR3: TGTGCCAGCAGCGTAGATACCAGCCAAGAGACCCAGTACTTC. Amino acids: CASSVDTSQETQYF.

This clonotype was observed a handful of times. The chain uses TRBV5-1 and TRBJ2-2; D may match TRBD1 or TRBD2 (5 bases each). The CDR3 totals 16 residues. Germline V gene sequence: CDR1 SGHRS, CDR2 YFSETQ. Trimming removed 3 bases from V and 4 bases from J, with 16 bases in between. The CDR3 DNA follows: TGCGCCAGCAGCTCGCCAGCCTCGGGGACCACCGGGGAGCTGTTTTTT. It translates to CASSSPASGTTGELFF.

This clonotype occurred many times. This chain joins TRBV7-6 and TRBJ2-7; either TRBD1 or TRBD2 may supply D (6 bases each). The germline CDR1 and CDR2 sequences are SGHVS and FNYEAQ. Between the trimmed V and J ends, which lost 5 bases and 1 base, there was a span of 12 bases. CDR3 length: 14 amino acids. The CDR3 loop reads CASSVGGQSYEQYF. CDR3 nucleotide sequence: TGTGCCAGCAGCGTGGGGGGACAATCCTACGAGCAGTACTTC. Looking up the rest from reference TRBV7-6 and TRBJ2-7 gives the full variable domain: GAGVSQSPRYKVTKRGQDVALRCDPISGHVSLYWYRQALGQGPEFLTYFNYEAQQDKSGLPNDRFSAERPEGSISTLTIQRTEQRDSAMYRCASSVGGQSYEQYFGPGTRLTVT.

V usage is TRBV4-1 and J usage is TRBJ2-5; TRBD2 agrees at 8 bases. This CDR3 has 16 amino acids. Germline V gives CDR1 MGHRA, CDR2 YSYEKL. V lost 0 bases, J lost 2 bases, and 5 bases stayed unmatched. The CDR3 DNA follows: TGCGCCAGCAGCCAAGATTCTAGCGGGCGTCAAGAGACCCAGTACTTC. It translates to CASSQDSSGRQETQYF.

This clonotype was observed at least ten times. This rearrangement joins TRBV24-1 to TRBJ2-1; TRBD1 or TRBD2 may be the D gene (5 bases each). CDR1 and CDR2 from the germline V gene are KGHDR and SFDVKD. V dropped 5 bases and J dropped 7 bases, with 11 bases sitting between them. The CDR3 is 13 residues long. CDR3 sequence reads: CATSVEGWNEQFF. In DNA, the CDR3 is TGTGCCACCAGTGTTGAGGGGTGGAATGAGCAGTTCTTC.

Ten or more counts support this clonotype. The chain is built from TRBV6-5 and TRBJ2-7, with D perhaps TRBD2 (5 bases). Germline V CDR1 and CDR2: MNHEY, SVGAGI. The V and J ends lost 0 bases and 4 bases respectively, with 7 bases between them. This CDR3 region has 13 residues. The CDR3 protein is CASSYSVAYEQYF. For the CDR3, the DNA is TGTGCCAGCAGTTACTCGGTAGCGTACGAGCAGTACTTC.

This rearrangement joins TRBV4-2 to TRBJ2-1; D might be TRBD1 or TRBD2, each matching 5 bases. In germline, CDR1 is LGHNA, CDR2 YNFKEQ. The germline V and J ends were trimmed by 4 bases and 3 bases, with 16 bases remaining between them. The CDR3 contains 16 residues. CDR3 residues: CASSRPGDGLYNEQFF. The CDR3 coding sequence is TGTGCCAGCAGCCGCCCCGGGGACGGACTCTACAATGAGCAGTTCTTC.

The sample holds a few counts of this clonotype. The V call is TRBV10-3, the J call TRBJ2-2; tentatively, D is TRBD1 or TRBD2 (5 bases each). V lost 10 bases to trimming and J lost 0 bases, with 18 bases between them. This CDR3 is built from 16 residues. Germline V gene data show CDR1 as ENHRY and CDR2 as SYGVKD. The CDR3 nucleotides are TGTGCCACCGGGACCACCCCTTACCCGAACACCGGGGAGCTGTTTTTT. It yields the protein CATGTTPYPNTGELFF.

This clonotype has ten or more counts. J is TRBJ2-7 and V is TRBV12-3 or TRBV12-4; 8 nucleotides align to TRBD1. V dropped 4 bases and J dropped 6; count of bases not matched to a gene: 5. This CDR3 contains 13 residues. In nucleotides, the CDR3 is TGTGCCAGCAGTTACCGCAGGGGGCGCGAGCAGTACTTC. This translates into CASSYRRGREQYF.